The 19 T cell receptor beta chains below were found in one sample sequenced in a study of post-analysis software for immune sequencing data. Each TCR beta cDNA library carried unique molecular identifiers. TCRdb recomputed calls from the PCR reads with MiXCR, one row per CDR3 protein. The table includes approximately 400,000 distinct CDR3 sequences, approximately 38% detected once. Study-wide results and limits: With TRBV5-6, TRBV5-1 and TRBV20-1 included, 4 or 5 TRBV segments were more frequent in patients than in controls.

No antigens are known for them. The specimen was blood. The receptors shown here come from a girl under 18 with multiple sclerosis.

This clonotype was picked up a small number of times. This rearrangement joins TRBV27 to TRBJ1-1, with a tentative D call TRBD1 (5 bases). The V gene's germline CDR1 is MNHEY and CDR2 SMNVEV (reference sequence). The CDR3 consists of 13 residues. Trimming cost V 2 bases and J 4 bases, with 8 bases left between them. The CDR3 coding sequence is TGTGCCAGCAGTTTAAAGGGGACCACTGAAGCTTTCTTT. This gives the protein CASSLKGTTEAFF.

The chain recombines TRBV3-1 with TRBJ2-7, with D perhaps matching TRBD2 (6 bases). The CDR3 is made up of 15 amino acids. V was shortened by 4 bases and J by 0 bases, with 13 bases between the two germline ends. CDR1 and CDR2 from the germline V gene are LGHDT and YNNKEL (reference sequence). The CDR3 loop reads CASSPRSSGSYEQYF. The CDR3 region has the DNA TGTGCCAGCAGCCCCCGGAGTAGCGGCTCCTACGAGCAGTACTTC.

This sequence joins TRBV28 and TRBJ2-7; weak D call: TRBD1 (5 bases). The CDR3 loop spans 17 amino acids. Germline V gene data show CDR1 as MDHEN and CDR2 as SYDVKM. The V end lost 3 bases, the J end lost 2 bases, and 20 bases lay between the germline ends. The CDR3 DNA reads as TGTGCCAGCAGTTTGTATAGGTCGGACATCGTTCCCTACGAGCAGTACTTC. Protein sequence: CASSLYRSDIVPYEQYF.

Of note for this clonotype: At one end, the junction sequence differs from germline, possibly due to a read error. The chain has TRBV20-1 and TRBJ2-5; D is unresolved. This CDR3 has 14 residues. The germline V gene encodes CDR1 DFQATT and CDR2 SNEGSKA (reference sequence). Written as DNA, the CDR3 is TGCGGTGCTAGAGGTAGCACCCTCTGGGAGACCCAGTACTTC. Amino acid sequence: CGARGSTLWETQYF.

The chain links TRBV27 to TRBJ2-7; D gene ambiguous. CDR1 and CDR2 (germline): MNHEY, SMNVEV (reference sequence). The ends were cut back, 1 base at V and 0 bases at J, with 7 bases in the middle. The CDR3 has 14 residues. CDR3 sequence: CASSLLADSYEQYF. CDR3 in DNA: TGTGCCAGCAGTTTATTGGCAGACTCCTACGAGCAGTACTTC.

V usage is TRBV20-1 and J usage is TRBJ1-5; no clear D gene. The CDR3 totals 13 residues. CDR1 and CDR2 from the germline V gene are DFQATT and SNEGSKA (reference sequence). Trimming took off 6 bases at V and 4 bases at J, with 13 bases between the two ends. The CDR3 region is CSAAGRVNQPQHF. The CDR3 nucleotides are TGCAGTGCCGCCGGGCGGGTGAATCAGCCCCAGCATTTT.

The rearrangement links TRBV29-1 to TRBJ2-4; 7 positions match TRBD1. The closer fit of TRBJ2-7 to the DNA end suggests the J call may be wrong. The CDR3 length is 12 residues. Germline lookup yields CDR1 SQVTM and CDR2 ANQGSEA. CDR3 sequence reads: CSVTGTEYEQYF. CDR3 in DNA: TGCAGCGTTACCGGGACAGAATACGAGCAGTACTTC.

V is TRBV5-8 and J is TRBJ1-5; perhaps TRBD1 as D (6 bases). Trimming removed 4 bases at V and 3 bases at J, with 17 bases between. The germline CDR1 and CDR2 sequences are SGHTS and YDEGEE. CDR3 length: 16 residues. Here the CDR3 reads CASSRAQGFPNQPQHF. CDR3 sequence (DNA): TGTGCCAGCAGCCGAGCTCAGGGGTTCCCCAATCAGCCCCAGCATTTT.

The rearrangement links TRBV12-3 or TRBV12-4 to TRBJ2-5, with D unresolved. V was pared by 3 bases and J by 5 bases, with 7 bases between. The CDR3 consists of 12 residues. CDR3 in DNA: TGTGCCAGCAGTTTTAATGGCGAGACCCAGTACTTC. Amino acids: CASSFNGETQYF.

This clonotype was detected a few times. The chain joins TRBV19 to TRBJ1-2; D is ambiguous. Looked up from germline, CDR1 is LNHDA and CDR2 is SQIVND (reference sequence). Trimming shortened V by 6 bases and J by 2 bases, and 13 bases separated the two germline ends. CDR3 size: 14 residues. The chain's CDR3 is CASREGGSNYGYTF. CDR3 nucleotides: TGTGCCAGTAGGGAGGGCGGCAGCAACTATGGCTACACCTTC. Full variable domain (missing parts from reference TRBV19 and TRBJ1-2): DGGITQSPKYLFRKEGQNVTLSCEQNLNHDAMYWYRQDPGQGLRLIYYSQIVNDFQKGDIAEGYSVSREKKESFPLTVTSAQKNPTAFYLCASREGGSNYGYTFGSGTRLTVV.

The V gene is TRBV29-1, the J gene TRBJ2-1; no clear D. Germline V CDR1 and CDR2: SQVTM, ANQGSEA. The CDR3 length is 11 residues. Trimming removed 0 bases from V and 6 bases from J, with 3 bases in between. CDR3 sequence (DNA): TGCAGCGTTGAAGACAGCAATGAGCAGTTCTTC. It encodes CSVEDSNEQFF.

This clonotype came up a few times. This sequence joins TRBV11-2 and TRBJ2-3, with 8 bases that match TRBD2. The CDR3 totals 16 residues. The trim removed 6 bases at V and 4 bases at J, leaving 12 bases unmatched. From germline, CDR1 is SGHAT and CDR2 FQNNGV. The CDR3 DNA reads as TGTGCCAGCAGTTCGCCCATTGGACTAGCCTCAGATACGCAGTATTTT. It yields the protein CASSSPIGLASDTQYF.

This chain connects TRBV29-1 to TRBJ1-2; D call uncertain. V lost 4 bases, J lost 2 bases, and 11 bases lay in between. The CDR3 runs to 13 residues. CDR1 and CDR2 (germline): SQVTM, ANQGSEA. The CDR3, as DNA: TGCAGCGTTGGTCCTAGGGCGAACTATGGCTACACCTTC. As protein: CSVGPRANYGYTF. Drawing the rest from reference TRBV29-1 and TRBJ1-2, the complete variable domain is SAVISQKPSRDICQRGTSLTIQCQVDSQVTMMFWYRQQPGQSLTLIATANQGSEATYESGFVIDKFPISRPNLTFSTLTVSNMSPEDSSIYLCSVGPRANYGYTFGSGTRLTVV.

This clonotype was detected ten times or more. The J gene is TRBJ2-7, the V gene TRBV7-2, with TRBD2 matching 15 bases. Looked up from germline, CDR1 is SGHTA and CDR2 is FQGNSA. V gave up 5 bases and J gave up 2 bases; unmatched junction bases: 4. This CDR3 region has 16 residues. CDR3 loop: CASSQGLAGGAYEQYF. As DNA, the CDR3 is TGTGCCAGCAGCCAGGGACTAGCGGGGGGAGCCTACGAGCAGTACTTC.

About this clonotype itself: Likely a read error: the CDR3 ends without its conserved phenylalanine or tryptophan. This rearrangement joins TRBV15 to TRBJ2-5; 7 bases agree with TRBD2. The J call may be wrong; the DNA end is better matched by TRBJ2-7. CDR3 length: 13 amino acids. Germline assignment: CDR1 LNHNV and CDR2 YYDKDF (reference sequence). CDR3 sequence: CATSRDAGDEQYY. The CDR3 nucleotides are TGTGCCACCAGCAGAGATGCGGGGGACGAGCAGTACTAC.

The chain joins TRBV9 to TRBJ1-4, with 7 bases fitting TRBD1. CDR1 SGDLS and CDR2 YYNGEE come from the germline V gene. CDR3 size: 14 residues. Trimming cost V 3 bases and J 2 bases; bases outside gene matches: 1. The CDR3 DNA follows: TGTGCCAGCAGCGAACAGGGGACTAATGAAAAACTGTTTTTT. This codes for CASSEQGTNEKLFF.

In its sample, this clonotype was seen a few times. This sequence joins TRBV27 and TRBJ2-1; D ambiguous. The germline V and J ends were trimmed by 6 bases and 4 bases, with 13 bases remaining between them. Germline-derived CDR1 and CDR2 are MNHEY and SMNVEV (reference sequence). There are 14 residues in the CDR3. The CDR3 region has the DNA TGTGCCAGCAGCCCAAACCCCCGGTACAATGAGCAGTTCTTC. It codes for CASSPNPRYNEQFF.

This chain joins TRBV6-6 and TRBJ2-7; D is perhaps TRBD1 or TRBD2 (6 bases each). The V gene's germline CDR1 is MNHNY and CDR2 SVGAGI (reference sequence). This CDR3 region has 14 residues. The V end lost 4 bases, the J end lost 3 bases, and 13 bases lay between the germline ends. Written as DNA, the CDR3 is TGTGCCAGCAGTTCCCCAGAGGGGGGCTACGAGCAGTACTTC. The encoded protein is CASSSPEGGYEQYF.

The chain carries TRBV27 and TRBJ2-1; 12 positions agree with TRBD2. Germline-derived CDR1 and CDR2 are MNHEY and SMNVEV (reference sequence). The CDR3 covers 15 residues. V was clipped by 4 bases and J by 12 bases; unmatched bases: 10. CDR3 amino acids: CASSSTSGGLQGQFF. The DNA for the CDR3 is TGTGCCAGCAGTTCTACTAGCGGGGGGCTTCAAGGGCAGTTCTTC.